This TCR beta chain is from a study of CD8 T cells in ankylosing spondylitis. TCRdb analysed the 5' RACE reads with MiXCR anew, one entry per CDR3 protein. The sample includes around 150,000 distinct CDR3 sequences, roughly 44% of them seen just once. V dropped 5 bases and J dropped 6 bases, with 17 bases sitting between them. CDR3 size: 14 residues. Germline loops: CDR1 DFQATT, CDR2 SNEGSKA (reference sequence). The V call is TRBV20-1, the J call TRBJ1-5, with D tentatively TRBD1 (5 bases). This sequence was found in a male donor with ankylosing spondylitis. Sequences were obtained from synovial fluid, either unsorted or a sorted T cell fraction (not recorded which). CDR3 sequence (DNA): TGCAGTGCTTCCCCAGGGCTGGATAGTCAGCCCCAGCATTTT. Protein: CSASPGLDSQPQHF.